This T cell receptor beta chain was retrieved from a study of cytomegalovirus exposure and HLA in healthy donors. General study results and limits: Later analysis indicated greater clonal expansion among HLA-associated TCR beta chains than among equally common other chains. In vitro data verified a few CMV-associated chains as specific for CMV antigens. The classifier, whose performance was assessed in both the original and validation cohorts, reportedly diagnosed cytomegalovirus status with high specificity and sensitivity.

With 60 Vbeta and 13 Jbeta primers, the PCR was carried out. The repertoire was sequenced with immunoSEQ multiplex PCR; TCRdb's copy has only in-frame clones and lacks some. In the table there are 160,000 or so clones, around 85% of which are singletons. This clone was seen only a few times. The antigen is unknown. The clonotype was recovered from a woman in her 30s in good health and CMV-seronegative. The specimen sequenced was PBMCs.

The CDR3 DNA reads as TGTGCCAGCAGCTTTCCCGGGACTCTGAACACCGGGGAGCTGTTTTTT. Protein sequence: CASSFPGTLNTGELFF. The rearrangement uses TRBV5-4 and TRBJ2-2; a weak D match, TRBD2 (6 bases). Germline V gene data show CDR1 as SGHNT and CDR2 as YYREEE (reference sequence). V lost 2 bases and J 1 base, leaving 12 bases between the germline ends. This CDR3 has 16 amino acids.